The present T cell receptor beta chain was sequenced within a study of Graves' ophthalmopathy and Graves' hyperthyroidism. Whole-study findings and limits: Most thyroid clonotypes expanded beyond 0.001 frequency were also found in blood.

Amplifying from RNA transcripts, the study obtained TCR beta CDR3 regions. HTBI-primed first-round RT-PCR preceded second-round multiplex PCR. Each CDR3 protein is one row after TCRdb ran MiXCR on the multiplex PCR reads. This sample has over a million distinct CDR3 sequences, with less than 45% found just once. V lost 6 bases and J lost 2; bases outside the gene matches: 13. This CDR3 is 17 amino acids long. Concerning this clonotype: Its antigen is not identified.

Participants with hyperthyroidism, aged 18 to 65, were newly diagnosed with under 2 months' duration. Other autoimmune diseases, uncontrolled infections, pregnancy or lactation ruled patients out of participation. The chain joins TRBV12-3 or TRBV12-4 to TRBJ2-7; 10 positions agree with TRBD2. Specimen: peripheral blood or thyroid tissue (not recorded which). The clonotype was recovered from an adult man with Graves' hyperthyroidism. This CDR3 reads CASSPYRATSGTYEQYF. CDR3 bases: TGTGCCAGCAGCCCTTACAGGGCTACTAGCGGGACCTACGAGCAGTACTTC.